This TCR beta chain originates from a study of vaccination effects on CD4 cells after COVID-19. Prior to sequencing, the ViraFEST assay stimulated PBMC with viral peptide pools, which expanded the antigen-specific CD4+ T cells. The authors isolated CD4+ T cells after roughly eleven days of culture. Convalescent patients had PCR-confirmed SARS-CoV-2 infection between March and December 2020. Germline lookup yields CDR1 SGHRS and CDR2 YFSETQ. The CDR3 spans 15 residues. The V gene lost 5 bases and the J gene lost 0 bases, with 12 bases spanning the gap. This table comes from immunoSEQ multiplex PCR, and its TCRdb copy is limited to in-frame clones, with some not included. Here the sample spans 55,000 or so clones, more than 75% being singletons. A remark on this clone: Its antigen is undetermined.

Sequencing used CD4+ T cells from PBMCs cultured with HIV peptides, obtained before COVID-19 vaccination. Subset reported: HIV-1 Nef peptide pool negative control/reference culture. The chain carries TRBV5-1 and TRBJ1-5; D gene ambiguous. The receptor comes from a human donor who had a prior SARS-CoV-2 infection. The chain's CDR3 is CASRLDVYSNQPQHF. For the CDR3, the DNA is TGCGCCAGCAGGCTCGACGTTTATAGCAATCAGCCCCAGCATTTT.